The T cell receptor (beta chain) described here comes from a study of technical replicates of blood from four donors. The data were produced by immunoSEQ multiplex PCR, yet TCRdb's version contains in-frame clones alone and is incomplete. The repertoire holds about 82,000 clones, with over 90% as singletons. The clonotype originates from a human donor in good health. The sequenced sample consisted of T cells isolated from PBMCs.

The DNA of the CDR3 is TGTGCCAGCAGCGTAGGAACTAGCGGGAGCTACGAGCAGTACTTC. It translates to CASSVGTSGSYEQYF. J is TRBJ2-7 and V is TRBV9; TRBD2 agrees at 11 bases. After removal of 0 bases from V and 3 bases from J, the junction contained 2 bases not matched to a gene. Germline V CDR1 and CDR2: SGDLS, YYNGEE. This CDR3 is 15 amino acids long. Full variable domain (outside the CDR3, taken from reference TRBV9 and TRBJ2-7): DSGVTQTPKHLITATGQRVTLRCSPRSGDLSVYWYQQSLDQGLQFLIQYYNGEERAKGNILERFSAQQFPDLHSELNLSSLELGDSALYFCASSVGTSGSYEQYFGPGTRLTVT.